The 22 T cell receptor beta chains below come from one sample, sequenced in a study of cytotoxic CD8 clonotypes in ibrutinib-treated CLL. Clones were read by immunoSEQ multiplex PCR, and TCRdb kept only the in-frame ones, dropping some. The data show approximately 91,000 clones, roughly 77% seen once. The specimen comprised PBMCs, sampled after 12 months of ibrutinib treatment. These TCRs come from a human donor with chronic lymphocytic leukemia.

The chain recombines TRBV6-5 with TRBJ2-3; 7 nucleotides align to TRBD1. The CDR3 runs 15 residues. The germline V gene encodes CDR1 MNHEY and CDR2 SVGAGI. Trimming removed 0 bases from V and 3 bases from J; junction bases left unmatched: 3. The DNA for the CDR3 is TGTGCCAGCAGTTACTCCCCGACAGGGACAGATACGCAGTATTTT. It codes for CASSYSPTGTDTQYF.

Note on this clone: The same CDR3 arises from other DNA sequences in this sample as well. The chain has TRBV10-3 and TRBJ2-2; TRBD2 aligns across 7 bases. This CDR3 region has 14 residues. Trimming at V came to 4 bases and at J to 6 bases, leaving 5 bases not matched to a gene. Germline CDR1 is ENHRY and CDR2 is SYGVKD. The CDR3 reads CAISAGLAAGELFF. The CDR3 region has the DNA TGTGCCATCAGTGCTGGGCTAGCGGCCGGGGAGCTGTTTTTT.

The rearrangement uses TRBV18 and TRBJ1-4; the D gene is possibly TRBD1 (6 bases). Germline assignment: CDR1 KGHSH and CDR2 LQKENI. The CDR3 is made up of 17 amino acids. Trimming removed 3 bases from V and 1 base from J, with 15 bases in between. As DNA, the CDR3 is TGTGCCAGCTCACCTCAGACAGGACTGGGAACTAATGAAAAACTGTTTTTT. Its protein is CASSPQTGLGTNEKLFF.

This clone was seen more than once but under ten times. The J gene is TRBJ2-7, the V gene TRBV19; 10 bases match TRBD2. Germline lookup yields CDR1 LNHDA and CDR2 SQIVND (reference sequence). CDR3 size: 14 residues. The trim removed 1 base at V and 6 bases at J, leaving 3 bases unmatched. CDR3 coding DNA: TGTGCCAGTAGTATAGGGCCTAGCGGGAGCGAGCAGTACTTC. Protein product: CASSIGPSGSEQYF.

The chain uses TRBV2 and TRBJ2-5; either TRBD1 or TRBD2 may supply D (6 bases each). CDR1 and CDR2 from the germline V gene are SNHLY and FYNNEI. Between the trimmed V and J ends, which lost 2 bases and 14 bases, there was a span of 9 bases. The CDR3 is 10 amino acids. The chain's CDR3 is CASSEWGAYF. CDR3 coding DNA: TGTGCCAGCAGTGAATGGGGGGCTTACTTC.

This chain uses TRBV6-7 with TRBJ1-5; D gene unclear. TRBV6-7 is placed among ORFs of uncertain function. V gave up 2 bases and J gave up 4 bases, with 15 bases separating them. There are 16 residues in the CDR3. The CDR3 here is CASSYAVAASNQPQHF. DNA for the CDR3: TGTGCCAGCAGTTACGCGGTGGCGGCCTCAAATCAGCCCCAGCATTTT.

The V and J genes are TRBV4-1 and TRBJ1-1; D remains ambiguous. CDR3 length: 15 amino acids. V was cut by 0 bases and J by 4 bases, with 12 bases left in between. Germline CDR1 is MGHRA and CDR2 is YSYEKL. CDR3 protein: CASSQDGGRGTEAFF. CDR3 coding DNA: TGCGCCAGCAGCCAAGATGGCGGACGGGGCACTGAAGCTTTCTTT.

The chain has TRBV5-6 and TRBJ2-1, with 11 bases aligning to TRBD2. The CDR3 spans 16 residues. Germline CDR1 and CDR2: SGHDT and YYEEEE. V trimming: 5 bases; J trimming: 0 bases; junction bases outside the gene matches: 4. CDR3 bases: TGTGCCAGCAGACGAACTAGCGGGAGCTCCTACAATGAGCAGTTCTTC. It translates to CASRRTSGSSYNEQFF.

Turning to this clone: The same CDR3 can be traced to other DNA sequences in this sample. V usage is TRBV4-3 and J usage is TRBJ2-3; 11 positions match TRBD2. Trimming took 0 bases from V and 5 from J; bases not matched to a gene: 13. The CDR3 is made up of 19 amino acids. CDR1 is LGHNA, CDR2 YSLEER, per germline. CDR3 residues: CASSQDGGVAGGRRDTQYF. The DNA of the CDR3 is TGCGCCAGCAGCCAAGATGGAGGGGTAGCGGGAGGGCGGAGAGATACGCAGTATTTT.

V and J are TRBV15 and TRBJ2-1; D is possibly TRBD1 (5 bases). Germline CDR1 is LNHNV and CDR2 is YYDKDF (reference sequence). CDR3 length: 15 amino acids. The V end was cut by 0 bases, the J end by 0 bases, with 6 bases between. This chain's CDR3 is CATSRDQGSYNEQFF. Here the CDR3 DNA reads TGTGCCACCAGCAGAGATCAGGGCTCCTACAATGAGCAGTTCTTC.

This clone was seen a few times. The gene calls are TRBV23-1 and TRBJ2-1; 10 bases fit TRBD2. TRBV23-1 is marked as an open reading frame, function uncertain. The CDR3 is made up of 18 amino acids. V trimming: 0 bases; J trimming: 5 bases; junction bases outside the gene matches: 10. The CDR3 DNA reads as TGCGCCAGCAGTCAATCGGGCCGGGCTAGCGGGGGTCACAATGAGCAGTTCTTC. Amino acids: CASSQSGRASGGHNEQFF.

V and J are TRBV5-1 and TRBJ2-2; 9 positions agree with TRBD2. The CDR3 totals 17 residues. V trimming: 4 bases; J trimming: 4 bases; junction bases outside the gene matches: 11. Germline V gene sequence: CDR1 SGHRS, CDR2 YFSETQ. The CDR3 loop is CASSPRVSGGLTGELFF. The CDR3 nucleotides read TGCGCCAGCAGCCCCCGGGTAAGCGGGGGGCTCACCGGGGAGCTGTTTTTT.

The gene calls are TRBV9 and TRBJ2-1; no reliable D call. V was clipped by 4 bases and J by 7 bases, with 9 bases between them. CDR1 and CDR2 (germline): SGDLS, YYNGEE. This CDR3 has 12 amino acids. The CDR3 is CASSPGWNEQFF. For the CDR3, the DNA is TGTGCCAGCAGCCCCGGATGGAATGAGCAGTTCTTC.

This chain uses TRBV7-2 with TRBJ2-1; the match to TRBD2 covers 10 bases. The CDR3 totals 16 residues. Unmatched junction bases numbered 8, after V lost 0 bases and J lost 9 bases. Germline CDR1 and CDR2: SGHTA and FQGNSA. The CDR3 loop reads CASSLAGSGGFGEQFF. For the CDR3, the DNA is TGTGCCAGCAGCTTAGCGGGTAGCGGGGGGTTTGGTGAGCAGTTCTTC.

The chain has TRBV5-1 and TRBJ2-7; 10 bases map to TRBD1. This CDR3 has 15 amino acids. The V gene end was trimmed by 4 bases and the J gene end by 2 bases; junction bases not matched to a gene: 6. The germline CDR1 and CDR2 sequences are SGHRS and YFSETQ. The CDR3 nucleotides read TGCGCCAGCAGCATCTCCGGGACAGGGGCCTACGAGCAGTACTTC. This sequence encodes CASSISGTGAYEQYF.

This chain joins TRBV18 and TRBJ1-2, with 9 bases identical to TRBD1. The CDR3 consists of 13 residues. Per the germline V gene, CDR1 is KGHSH and CDR2 is LQKENI. The V gene end was trimmed by 6 bases and the J gene end by 8 bases; junction bases not matched to a gene: 7. The CDR3 sequence is CASSQQGARGYTF. CDR3 DNA: TGTGCCAGCTCTCAACAGGGGGCGCGGGGCTACACCTTC.

V gene TRBV5-1 combines with J gene TRBJ1-1; the D gene is possibly TRBD1 (5 bases). The CDR3 covers 15 residues. From germline, CDR1 is SGHRS and CDR2 YFSETQ. V was cut by 0 bases and J by 1 base, with 10 bases left in between. The CDR3 DNA is TGCGCCAGCAGCTTGGAGGGGATAGCGAACACTGAAGCTTTCTTT. Translation gives CASSLEGIANTEAFF.

This clone showed up just once. The rearrangement links TRBV6-5 to TRBJ1-6; D is unclear. V lost 7 bases and J 11 bases, leaving 12 bases between the germline ends. The CDR3 consists of 12 residues. Germline loops: CDR1 MNHEY, CDR2 SVGAGI. The CDR3 coding sequence is TGTGCCAGCACTCTCAACCGGGCACCCCTCCACTTT. This codes for CASTLNRAPLHF.

V gene TRBV7-2 combines with J gene TRBJ2-3, with D possibly matching TRBD1 (6 bases). Germline lookup yields CDR1 SGHTA and CDR2 FQGNSA. V was clipped by 2 bases and J by 4 bases, with 13 bases between them. This CDR3 spans 15 amino acids. The CDR3 region is CASSLLGAGADTQYF. CDR3 coding DNA: TGTGCCAGCAGCTTATTGGGGGCCGGGGCAGATACGCAGTATTTT.

This clone showed up just a few times. The CDR3 DNA reads as TGTGCCAGCAGCTTGGGGCGGGGGGCCCGGGGCCACAATGAGCAGTTCTTC. Its translation: CASSLGRGARGHNEQFF. The chain links TRBV7-6 to TRBJ2-1, with 8 bases that match TRBD2. V shed 3 bases, J shed 5 bases, and the junction held 12 bases outside the gene matches. The CDR3 has 17 residues. CDR1 and CDR2 (germline): SGHVS, FNYEAQ.

This chain connects TRBV5-1 to TRBJ2-1; the D gene is possibly TRBD1 (5 bases). Per germline, CDR1 SGHRS and CDR2 YFSETQ. V was pared by 4 bases and J by 7 bases, with 18 bases between. The CDR3 consists of 15 residues. DNA of the CDR3: TGCGCCAGCAGCCCGCAGGGTTTAGCTCGAAATGAGCAGTTCTTC. Protein product: CASSPQGLARNEQFF.

The genes are TRBV7-9 and TRBJ2-7; 7 nucleotides agree with TRBD1. Germline V gene sequence: CDR1 SEHNR, CDR2 FQNEAQ (reference sequence). Trimming cost V 5 bases and J 6 bases; bases outside gene matches: 10. The CDR3 totals 14 residues. For the CDR3, the DNA is TGTGCCAGCAGCCCCTCCGGACAGGCCGGCGAGCAGTACTTC. Its translation: CASSPSGQAGEQYF.